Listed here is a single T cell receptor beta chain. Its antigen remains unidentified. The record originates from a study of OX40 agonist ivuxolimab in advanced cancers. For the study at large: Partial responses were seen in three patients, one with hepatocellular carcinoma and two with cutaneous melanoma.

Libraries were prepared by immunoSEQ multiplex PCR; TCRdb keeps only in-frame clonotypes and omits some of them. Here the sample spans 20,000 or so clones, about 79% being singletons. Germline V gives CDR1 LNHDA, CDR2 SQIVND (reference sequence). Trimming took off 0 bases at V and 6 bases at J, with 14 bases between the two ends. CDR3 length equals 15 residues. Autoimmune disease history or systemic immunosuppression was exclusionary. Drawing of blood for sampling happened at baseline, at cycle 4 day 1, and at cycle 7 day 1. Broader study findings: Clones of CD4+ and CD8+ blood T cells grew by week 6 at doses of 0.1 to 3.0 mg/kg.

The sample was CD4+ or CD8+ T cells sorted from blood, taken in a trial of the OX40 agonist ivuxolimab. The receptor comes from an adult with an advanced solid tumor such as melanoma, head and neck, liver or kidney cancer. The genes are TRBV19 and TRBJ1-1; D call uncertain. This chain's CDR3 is CASSIDSRVEAEAFF. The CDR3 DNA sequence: TGTGCCAGTAGTATAGATTCTAGGGTGGAAGCTGAAGCTTTCTTT. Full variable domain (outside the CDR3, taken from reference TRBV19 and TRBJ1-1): DGGITQSPKYLFRKEGQNVTLSCEQNLNHDAMYWYRQDPGQGLRLIYYSQIVNDFQKGDIAEGYSVSREKKESFPLTVTSAQKNPTAFYLCASSIDSRVEAEAFFGQGTRLTVV.